This T cell receptor beta chain was captured in a study of blood T cell repertoires in COVID-19. Turning to the study itself: Samples of COVID-19 (acute and convalescent) were obtained from the United States, Italy and Spain.

Germline V CDR1 and CDR2: SEHNR, FQNEAQ (reference sequence). V shed 1 base and J shed 6 bases, with 9 bases lying between them. The CDR3 extends over 13 amino acids. Authors' analysis steps: The authors estimated nucleated cell counts from reference gene primer amplification. Clones were read by immunoSEQ multiplex PCR, and TCRdb kept only the in-frame ones, dropping some. Clone size and V and J calls were adopted from that table, with D and trimming inferred from the DNA. The sample records roughly 100,000 clones, approximately 85% being singletons. The chain employs TRBV7-9 and TRBJ1-2; D is undetermined. Sequenced sample: peripheral blood. This sequence was found in a man aged 55 to 70 with acute or convalescent COVID-19. The CDR3 spells CASSLGVEDGYTF. The CDR3 coding sequence is TGTGCCAGCAGCTTAGGGGTGGAGGATGGCTACACCTTC.